A selection of T cell receptor beta chains follows, all from one sample in a study of T cell changes during pregnancy in multiple sclerosis. Sequencing was performed with immunoSEQ multiplex PCR; in TCRdb, only in-frame clones are kept and a portion is missing. The table includes 85,000 to 110,000 clones, roughly 92% detected once. Sequences were derived from peripheral blood, sampled after pregnancy. These receptors were taken from a female donor with multiple sclerosis, enrolled in a pregnancy study. CDR3s include the opening cysteine and the closing phenylalanine or tryptophan. A D gene is named only where the DNA matches it firmly. Part of the rows lack a size; the others show once, few, many or a class for expanded clones.

size,D,V,J,CDR3,DNA
-,-,TRBV21-1,TRBJ1-5,CASSKLWTGTPNQPQHF,TGTGCCAGCAGCAAACTTTGGACAGGGACCCCCAATCAGCCCCAGCATTTT
-,-,TRBV19,TRBJ2-1,CASSILSEGRLNEQFF,TGTGCCAGTAGTATTCTTAGCGAGGGTCGGTTGAATGAGCAGTTCTTC
few,TRBD1,TRBV5-4,TRBJ2-2,CASSPPGQGNTGELFF,TGTGCCAGCAGCCCTCCGGGACAGGGGAACACCGGGGAGCTGTTTTTT
-,TRBD1,TRBV19,TRBJ1-4,CASAEGARQGPYEKLFF,TGTGCCAGTGCCGAAGGTGCTCGACAGGGGCCATATGAAAAACTGTTTTTT
-,-,TRBV9,TRBJ2-7,CASSVRPGTYEQYF,TGTGCCAGCAGCGTACGTCCGGGGACCTACGAGCAGTACTTC
-,-,TRBV9,TRBJ2-6,CASSVLSGSSGANVLTF,TGTGCCAGCAGCGTACTAAGCGGTTCCTCTGGGGCCAACGTCCTGACTTTC
once,-,TRBV7-9,TRBJ2-3,CASSRSRVPTDTQYF,TGTGCCAGCAGCCGGTCCCGGGTCCCCACAGATACGCAGTATTTT
-,-,TRBV28,TRBJ1-2,CASSFDLGRFDYGYTF,TGTGCCAGCAGTTTCGACCTGGGGCGTTTCGACTATGGCTACACCTTC
-,-,TRBV28,TRBJ2-3,CAIGEGETDTQYF,TGTGCCATCGGGGAGGGGGAAACAGATACGCAGTATTTT
-,TRBD1,TRBV28,TRBJ2-6,CASSRTGQASVLTF,TGTGCCAGCAGCCGAACCGGACAGGCGAGCGTCCTGACTTTC
-,-,TRBV6-1,TRBJ2-7,CASSVDRYYEQYF,TGTGCCAGCAGTGTAGACAGGTACTACGAGCAGTACTTC
-,TRBD1,TRBV5-1,TRBJ1-1,CASSTGDSVTTEAFF,TGCGCCAGCAGCACCGGGGACAGTGTGACCACTGAAGCTTTCTTT
-,-,TRBV7-7,TRBJ2-2,CASSLNAGVGELFF,TGTGCCAGCAGCTTAAATGCAGGGGTAGGGGAGCTGTTTTTT
-,-,TRBV2,TRBJ1-1,CASSFLDSPLVGTEAFF,TGTGCCAGCAGCTTCCTGGACAGCCCTTTGGTGGGCACTGAAGCTTTCTTT
-,TRBD1,TRBV9,TRBJ1-3,CASSVAWTGLGSGNTIYF,TGTGCCAGCAGCGTAGCTTGGACAGGGCTCGGGTCTGGAAACACCATATATTTT
-,-,TRBV19,TRBJ2-2,CASSDHLLTARVTGELFF,TGTGCCAGTAGTGACCATCTTCTGACAGCTCGGGTCACCGGGGAGCTGTTTTTT
-,-,TRBV6-5,TRBJ2-5,CASSPLHRGETQYF,TGTGCCAGCAGCCCCCTTCATCGGGGGGAGACCCAGTACTTC
-,-,TRBV5-8,TRBJ2-5,CASSLGSQETQYF,TGTGCCAGCAGCTTGGGCAGCCAAGAGACCCAGTACTTC
once,TRBD1,TRBV2,TRBJ2-4,CASSEGTGENIQYF,TGTGCCAGCAGTGAGGGGACAGGGGAAAACATTCAGTACTTC
-,TRBD2,TRBV5-4,TRBJ2-1,CASSLSGSYNEQFF,TGTGCCAGCAGCCTTAGCGGGTCCTACAATGAGCAGTTCTTC
-,TRBD2,TRBV27,TRBJ2-7,CASRPYGGSAYEQYF,TGTGCCAGCAGGCCCTACGGGGGGAGTGCCTACGAGCAGTACTTC
-,-,TRBV14,TRBJ1-1,CASSARVGTEAFF,TGTGCCAGCAGCGCCCGGGTGGGCACTGAAGCTTTCTTT
once,-,TRBV7-9,TRBJ2-1,CASSADWVEQFF,TGTGCCAGCAGCGCCGACTGGGTTGAGCAGTTCTTC
-,TRBD2,TRBV29-1,TRBJ2-7,CSCLAGAGYEQYF,TGCAGCTGCTTAGCGGGAGCGGGGTACGAGCAGTACTTC
-,-,TRBV4-1,TRBJ2-2,CASSPILRAGELFF,-
-,-,TRBV5-4,TRBJ2-2,CASSWDTLNTGELFF,TGTGCCAGCAGCTGGGACACTCTAAACACCGGGGAGCTGTTTTTT
-,TRBD1,TRBV6-5,TRBJ2-2,CASSRQGWVTGELFF,TGTGCCAGCAGCCGACAGGGTTGGGTCACCGGGGAGCTGTTTTTT
-,-,TRBV14,TRBJ1-2,CASSQDVFYGYTF,TGTGCCAGCAGCCAAGACGTTTTCTATGGCTACACCTTC
once,-,TRBV5-4,TRBJ2-7,CASSSPGDLYYEQYF,TGTGCCAGCAGCTCTCCAGGGGACCTTTACTACGAGCAGTACTTC
-,TRBD2,TRBV10-3,TRBJ2-3,CAISESGLAGDTQYF,TGTGCCATCAGTGAGTCGGGGCTAGCGGGAGATACGCAGTATTTT
-,TRBD2,TRBV19,TRBJ2-1,CASSRTSGPPSSYNEQFF,TGTGCCAGTAGTAGGACTAGCGGACCACCGAGCTCCTACAATGAGCAGTTCTTC
-,-,TRBV28,TRBJ2-6,CASSLSIGVLASGANVLTF,TGTGCCAGCAGTCTCAGTATAGGGGTTTTGGCCTCTGGGGCCAACGTCCTGACTTTC
-,TRBD2,TRBV4-3,TRBJ2-7,CASSPETSGYHEQYF,TGCGCCAGCAGCCCAGAGACTAGCGGTTATCACGAGCAGTACTTC
-,TRBD1,TRBV28,TRBJ2-7,CASSKSGTVAEQYF,TGTGCCAGCAGCAAATCCGGGACAGTCGCCGAGCAGTACTTC
-,-,TRBV5-1,TRBJ2-3,CASMPGLPTDTQYF,TGCGCCAGCATGCCGGGACTCCCCACAGATACGCAGTATTTT
-,TRBD1,TRBV27,TRBJ2-7,CASGKGTAIYEQYF,TGTGCCAGCGGAAAAGGGACAGCGATCTACGAGCAGTACTTC
-,-,TRBV7-2,TRBJ2-4,CASSSGGSLAKNIQYF,TGTGCCAGCAGCTCCGGGGGATCCCTAGCCAAAAACATTCAGTACTTC
once,TRBD2,TRBV6-1,TRBJ2-1,CASSAASGGYNEQFF,TGTGCCAGCAGCGCCGCTAGCGGGGGCTACAATGAGCAGTTCTTC
-,TRBD2,TRBV27,TRBJ2-5,CASSLAGGRETQYF,TGTGCCAGCAGTTTAGCGGGAGGGAGGGAGACCCAGTACTTC
-,-,TRBV11-2,TRBJ2-3,CASISVRDSADTQYF,TGTGCCAGCATTTCCGTCCGGGACTCGGCCGATACGCAGTATTTT
-,TRBD1,TRBV29-1,TRBJ2-1,CSVDRRTGGLYNEQFF,TGCAGCGTCGACCGAAGGACAGGGGGGCTCTACAATGAGCAGTTCTTC
-,-,TRBV7-9,TRBJ1-2,CASSPSSQGDYGYTF,TGTGCCAGCAGCCCATCGAGTCAGGGCGACTATGGCTACACCTTC
-,TRBD1,TRBV9,TRBJ1-1,CASSSGGGEAFF,TGTGCCAGCAGCTCAGGGGGCGGTGAAGCTTTCTTT
-,TRBD1,TRBV28,TRBJ1-1,CASRETGETEAFF,TGTGCCAGCAGGGAAACAGGGGAAACTGAAGCTTTCTTT
few,TRBD1,TRBV7-2,TRBJ1-5,CASSLNGQGNQPQHF,TGTGCCAGCAGCTTGAACGGACAGGGGAATCAGCCCCAGCATTTT
once,-,TRBV6-5,TRBJ2-7,CASSYYRDNSYEQYF,TGTGCCAGCAGCTACTACAGGGACAACTCCTACGAGCAGTACTTC